The 23 T cell receptor beta chains below come from one sample, sequenced in a study of T cell repertoires in cytomegalovirus infection. Each CDR3 protein is one row after TCRdb ran MiXCR on the reads. Of approximately 150,000 distinct CDR3 sequences in the sample, under 20% were seen once. The sequenced sample consisted of CD8+ T cells from PBMCs. The receptors were sampled from a human donor in good health (CMV status not recorded). Some clones in this sample may be carry-over from other donors' samples.

This clonotype was observed a handful of times. The chain combines TRBV6-2 or TRBV6-3 with TRBJ2-2; TRBD1 matches 8 bases. With V trimmed by 4 bases and J by 4 bases, 11 bases remained unmatched. Germline CDR1 reads MNHEY; CDR2 reads SVGEGT. The CDR3 is 17 residues long. The CDR3 here is CASSSSSWTGFTGELFF. The CDR3 DNA is TGTGCCAGCAGTTCCTCGAGCTGGACAGGGTTCACCGGGGAGCTGTTTTTT.

V is TRBV6-5 and J is TRBJ2-1, with 8 bases matching TRBD2. Trimming cost V 6 bases and J 3 bases; bases outside gene matches: 4. The CDR3 is 14 amino acids. Germline CDR1 reads MNHEY; CDR2 reads SVGAGI. The CDR3 DNA is TGTGCCAGCAGAACAGCGGGAGTCTACAATGAGCAGTTCTTC. Its translation: CASRTAGVYNEQFF.

The V and J genes are TRBV28 and TRBJ2-7; D remains unclear. The CDR3 extends over 12 amino acids. V dropped 5 bases and J dropped 6 bases, with 11 bases sitting between them. Germline V gene sequence: CDR1 MDHEN, CDR2 SYDVKM. In DNA, the CDR3 is TGTGCCAGCAGTCCCCTGGCTCTCGAGCAGTACTTC. Its translation is CASSPLALEQYF.

The genes are TRBV5-5 and TRBJ2-3; 11 bases are shared with TRBD2. Germline lookup yields CDR1 SGHKS and CDR2 YYEKEE (reference sequence). J gave up 0 bases and V 0 bases, and 15 bases lay outside the gene matches. The CDR3 has 21 residues. DNA for the CDR3: TGTGCCAGCAGCTTGGTCTCGAGTCTAGCGGGGGGCACTTATAGCACAGATACGCAGTATTTT. Protein: CASSLVSSLAGGTYSTDTQYF. The entire variable domain, with the rest obtained from reference TRBV5-5 and TRBJ2-3, is as follows: DAGVTQSPTHLIKTRGQQVTLRCSPISGHKSVSWYQQVLGQGPQFIFQYYEKEERGRGNFPDRFSARQFPNYSSELNVNALLLGDSALYLCASSLVSSLAGGTYSTDTQYFGPGTRLTVL.

The V call is TRBV19, the J call TRBJ2-1; tentatively, D is TRBD1 or TRBD2 (5 bases each). The CDR3 loop spans 15 amino acids. The germline V and J ends were trimmed by 5 bases and 3 bases, with 14 bases remaining between them. Germline V gene sequence: CDR1 LNHDA, CDR2 SQIVND (reference sequence). The CDR3 bases are TGTGCCAGTAGTTTCAGAGGGGCCCTCTACAATGAGCAGTTCTTC. Amino acids: CASSFRGALYNEQFF.

The V gene is TRBV7-9, the J gene TRBJ1-1; no reliable D call. Germline-derived CDR1 and CDR2 are SEHNR and FQNEAQ (reference sequence). V was shortened by 4 bases and J by 0 bases, with 9 bases between the two germline ends. The CDR3 covers 14 residues. CDR3 sequence: CASSSWTMNTEAFF. CDR3 DNA: TGTGCCAGCAGCTCATGGACTATGAACACTGAAGCTTTCTTT.

The chain is built from TRBV6-1 and TRBJ2-7, with 9 bases that match TRBD1. Per germline, CDR1 MNHNS and CDR2 SASEGT. The CDR3 is made up of 15 amino acids. Losses at the gene ends were 6 bases for V and 3 bases for J; bases not matched to a gene: 9. DNA of the CDR3: TGTGCCAGCAGAAAGCCCGGGACAGGGATCTACGAGCAGTACTTC. It translates to CASRKPGTGIYEQYF.

The chain couples TRBV13 to TRBJ2-7, with D possibly TRBD2 on 7 matching bases. There are 15 residues in the CDR3. V was trimmed by 5 bases and J by 0 bases, leaving 14 bases between them. Germline V gene sequence: CDR1 PRHDT, CDR2 FYEKMQ (reference sequence). The CDR3 loop reads CASSARGGDSYEQYF. DNA of the CDR3: TGTGCCAGCAGCGCTAGGGGGGGGGACTCCTACGAGCAGTACTTC.

The chain is built from TRBV7-2 and TRBJ2-7; D gene ambiguous. V shed 2 bases and J shed 5 bases, with 7 bases lying between them. Per germline, CDR1 SGHTA and CDR2 FQGNSA. The CDR3 is made up of 12 amino acids. This CDR3 reads CASSLKGHEQYF. The CDR3 nucleotides are TGTGCCAGCAGCTTAAAGGGCCACGAGCAGTACTTC.

This rearrangement joins TRBV7-9 to TRBJ1-2; D unresolved. Germline lookup yields CDR1 SEHNR and CDR2 FQNEAQ (reference sequence). The V end was cut by 0 bases, the J end by 4 bases, with 6 bases between. The CDR3 extends over 13 amino acids. CDR3 nucleotide sequence: TGTGCCAGCAGCTTAGCCCCCACCTATGGCTACACCTTC. It is translated as CASSLAPTYGYTF. Full variable domain (outside the CDR3, taken from reference TRBV7-9 and TRBJ1-2): DTGVSQNPRHKITKRGQNVTFRCDPISEHNRLYWYRQTLGQGPEFLTYFQNEAQLEKSRLLSDRFSAERPKGSFSTLEIQRTEQGDSAMYLCASSLAPTYGYTFGSGTRLTVV.

This clonotype appeared a few times. The chain employs TRBV6-2 or TRBV6-3 and TRBJ2-7; D gene unclear. The length of the CDR3 is 15 residues. Germline CDR1 reads MNHEY; CDR2 reads SVGEGT. Deletions cut 4 bases from V and 0 bases from J, with 13 bases between. The CDR3 DNA reads TGTGCCAGCAGTTTAACTACCGGGCACTCCTACGAGCAGTACTTC. Its translation is CASSLTTGHSYEQYF.

This chain links TRBV6-2 or TRBV6-3 with TRBJ2-2; D is unresolved. The CDR3 spans 17 residues. The V gene's germline CDR1 is MNHEY and CDR2 SVGEGT. Trimming pared 2 bases from V and 0 bases from J, leaving 13 bases between. CDR3 amino acids: CASSYDLFTPNTGELFF. The CDR3 nucleotides are TGTGCCAGCAGTTACGACTTATTTACGCCGAACACCGGGGAGCTGTTTTTT.

Concerning this clonotype: Here the CDR3 omits its conserved ending phenylalanine or tryptophan, so a read error is the likely source. The chain is built from TRBV7-2 and TRBJ1-3; D is unclear. V was cut by 3 bases and J by 4 bases, with 10 bases left in between. The V gene's germline CDR1 is SGHTA and CDR2 FQGNSA. The CDR3 covers 14 residues. The DNA for the CDR3 is TGTGCCAGCAGCTTTGAAGGCTCAGGAAACACCATATATTTA. Its protein product is CASSFEGSGNTIYL.

V is TRBV28 and J is TRBJ2-1; TRBD1 matches at 7 bases. This CDR3 comprises 15 residues. After removal of 3 bases from V and 1 base from J, the junction contained 3 bases not matched to a gene. Germline V gives CDR1 MDHEN, CDR2 SYDVKM. The CDR3 region has the DNA TGTGCCAGCAGTTTCGGGACAGAGTCCTACAATGAGCAGTTCTTC. It is translated as CASSFGTESYNEQFF.

This clonotype was observed a few times. The CDR3 bases are TGTGCCAGCAGTCCACCTAGCGGGGGGCCACTGAGCTACGAGCAGTACTTC. Protein: CASSPPSGGPLSYEQYF. The gene calls are TRBV7-9 and TRBJ2-7; 11 nucleotides line up with TRBD2. Per the germline V gene, CDR1 is SEHNR and CDR2 is FQNEAQ (reference sequence). The CDR3 length is 17 residues. The J segment lost 3 bases and the V segment lost 6 bases, leaving 13 bases of the junction unmatched.

On this clonotype itself: This may be a read error, as it is one base from a much larger clone. CDR3: CARSTGHPAETQYF. The CDR3 DNA reads TGTGCCCGCAGCACTGGACACCCTGCGGAGACCCAGTACTTC. This chain joins TRBV28 and TRBJ2-5, with D possibly TRBD1 on 5 matching bases. This CDR3 comprises 14 residues. CDR1 MDHEN and CDR2 SYDVKM come from the germline V gene.

This clonotype came up a few times. At one boundary the junction diverges from the germline segment, which might be a read error. The chain combines TRBV20-1 with TRBJ2-3; TRBD2 aligns across 13 bases. The CDR3 covers 12 residues. CDR1 DFQATT and CDR2 SNEGSKA come from the germline V gene (reference sequence). The CDR3 DNA follows: TGCAGTGCTTCGCCGACTAGCGGGGGGAGGCATTTT. Amino acids: CSASPTSGGRHF.

The genes are TRBV6-2 or TRBV6-3 and TRBJ2-7, with TRBD1 matching over 7 bases. Trimming removed 6 bases from V and 2 bases from J; junction bases left unmatched: 7. This CDR3 contains 14 residues. Germline CDR1 is MNHEY and CDR2 is SVGEGT. The CDR3 protein is CASSSDRVAYEQYF. In DNA form, the CDR3 reads TGTGCCAGCAGCTCTGACAGGGTTGCCTACGAGCAGTACTTC.

This clonotype occurred many times. The CDR3, as DNA: TGTGCCAGCCGGCAGGGACATTCCTACGAGCAGTACTTC. It translates to CASRQGHSYEQYF. The V call is TRBV7-2, the J call TRBJ2-7; D is possibly TRBD1 (6 bases). Germline V gene sequence: CDR1 SGHTA, CDR2 FQGNSA. There are 13 residues in the CDR3. The germline V and J ends were trimmed by 8 bases and 1 base, with 12 bases remaining between them. Supplemented by reference TRBV7-2 and TRBJ2-7, the full variable domain reads GAGVSQSPSNKVTEKGKDVELRCDPISGHTALYWYRQSLGQGLEFLIYFQGNSAPDKSGLPSDRFSAERTGGSVSTLTIQRTQQEDSAVYLCASRQGHSYEQYFGPGTRLTVT.

The chain recombines TRBV6-5 with TRBJ1-5; D is perhaps TRBD1 (5 bases). Germline CDR1 and CDR2: MNHEY and SVGAGI. The germline V and J ends were trimmed by 2 bases and 6 bases, with 11 bases remaining between them. The CDR3 has 14 amino acids. CDR3 sequence (DNA): TGTGCCAGCAGTTACACGGGGACGGGTCAGCCCCAGCATTTT. Residues: CASSYTGTGQPQHF.

Ten or more counts support this clonotype. The chain recombines TRBV7-9 with TRBJ2-7, with D perhaps TRBD2 (5 bases). The V end was cut by 5 bases, the J end by 0 bases, with 11 bases between. This CDR3 spans 14 amino acids. The germline V gene has CDR1 SEHNR and CDR2 FQNEAQ (reference sequence). DNA of the CDR3: TGTGCCAGCAGCCTGAGCGGTAGCTCCTACGAGCAGTACTTC. Protein: CASSLSGSSYEQYF.

The CDR3 reads CASSYSPIQSGGTQETQYF. In DNA, the CDR3 is TGTGCCAGCAGTTACTCGCCCATTCAAAGCGGGGGGACCCAAGAGACCCAGTACTTC. V usage is TRBV6-2 or TRBV6-3 and J usage is TRBJ2-5; 9 positions agree with TRBD2. The junction had 12 bases not matched to a gene; V was cut back by 0 bases and J by 1 base. CDR1 and CDR2 (germline): MNHEY, SVGEGT. The CDR3 contains 19 residues.

This clonotype has just a few counts. V and J are TRBV7-2 and TRBJ2-7; the D gene is possibly TRBD2 (7 bases). The ends were cut back, 5 bases at V and 3 bases at J, with 17 bases in the middle. The CDR3 consists of 15 residues. Germline V gene lookup returns CDR1 SGHTA and CDR2 FQGNSA. CDR3 sequence (DNA): TGTGCCAGCAGCGGGAGGGGACAATCTAACTACGAGCAGTACTTC. It specifies CASSGRGQSNYEQYF. The full variable domain, with the rest looked up from reference TRBV7-2 and TRBJ2-7, is GAGVSQSPSNKVTEKGKDVELRCDPISGHTALYWYRQSLGQGLEFLIYFQGNSAPDKSGLPSDRFSAERTGGSVSTLTIQRTQQEDSAVYLCASSGRGQSNYEQYFGPGTRLTVT.